This T cell receptor (beta chain) originates from a study of shared clonotypes between healthy human individuals (dated by TCRdb to 2018 to 2021). Looking at the study overall: A couple of women and three men aged 18 to 49 years were included in the cohort. Per donor, three plates each were used for CD4 naive and CD4 memory, two for CD8 naive, and one for CD8 memory. To estimate repertoire size and how much clonotypes are shared between individuals, the study performed deep sequencing of blood TCR repertoires from roughly five healthy adults. To increase sequencing depth and limit assay-specific biases, TCR repertoire library preparation and sequencing were carried out by different laboratories using diverse techniques. Per donor, leukapheresis produced somewhere between about 0.8 and 9.5 billion PBMCs.

TCR CDR3 regions were amplified from genomic DNA by multiplex PCR using the deep immunoSEQ assay. Extracted genomic DNA from each cell subset was spread evenly across all wells of several immunoSEQ 96-well plates, with each plate serving as a replicate. For sorted subsets, around 0.2 ug genomic DNA, equal to 30,000 to 35,000 T cell genomes, was loaded into each replicate PCR. The purified libraries were quantified using a Qubit 3.0 fluorometer, sized with a Bioanalyzer 2100, and then quantified again using the KAPA Library Quantification kit. A separate single-read 150-cycle Illumina NextSeq 550 flow cell was used to sequence each immunoSEQ 96-well plate. The study's processing was this. The immunoSEQ output contained only junctional sequences without quality scores, so filtering could not match that applied to full-length reads. To assign V/J genes and CDR3, sequences were annotated using PyIR, a Python wrapper for IgBLAST v1.9, with IMGT germline references. Any read was removed if the V/J assignment was weak (E-value above 1e-6), the CDR3 was missing, or the read contained stop codons, out-of-frame junctions, or ambiguous translated residues. V3J clonotypes were defined by identical inferred V gene, J gene, and CDR3 amino acid sequence. Percentage overlap between repertoires was computed as shared unique clonotypes divided by the size of the smaller repertoire. Richness of each repertoire was evaluated using RTK rarefaction, the Chao1 estimator, and Recon v2.1 estimates of unobserved clonotypes. OLGA was used to compute generation probabilities for all TCRbeta clonotypes that the gDNA method yielded from a handful of donors. TCRdb's version of the immuneACCESS table is confined to in-frame rearrangements and falls short of the full clone set. An unresolved V gene accounts for under half of the shortfall where checked; the remainder is of unknown origin. The V and J calls and clone size are taken from that table; D and trimming were inferred from the DNA. This sample has about 580,000 clones in its table, and 95% to 98% of those were observed once. The ten largest make up 0.3% of the sample.

Regarding this clone: There is no known antigen for this receptor. The sample holds no much larger clone one base away, and base qualities are not on file.

Broad study findings and their caveats: Because the study included a small number of donors, the genetic and exposure-history diversity represented was limited. Pairwise subsampling led to the expectation that sequencing depth would affect the degree of clonotype sharing among donors. Estimated clonotype richness was generally larger for naive than for memory subsets. About 4.5% of naive CD4, 3.5% of naive CD8, 2.3% of memory CD4, and around 0.42% of memory CD8 clonotypes were shared across a few donors. Even with the large sequencing depth, rarefaction of the sorted-subset datasets indicated that sequencing was incomplete. Only blood was sampled, and tissue TCR repertoires likely differ from those in blood. Clonotypes shared by all four sorted-subset donors showed higher generation probabilities than non-shared clonotypes.

For the CD8 naive samples, CD45RO-negative cells were positively selected for CCR7, yielding a CD45RA+CCR7+ population from which TemRA cells were excluded. The donors were healthy, HIV-negative adults who had no recently reported acute infections or vaccinations. Every donor was a Caucasian adult residing in Nashville, Tennessee, USA. Blood was obtained by leukapheresis, after which PBMCs were separated by Ficoll-Histopaque density gradient centrifugation and cryopreserved in liquid nitrogen vapor phase. Analytical flow cytometry was used to check the purity and quantity of every magnetically sorted T cell population. Genomic DNA was isolated from each sorted fraction and quantified by UV absorbance on a Nanodrop 2000c. CDR1 and CDR2 are read off the germline V gene (reference sequence) as SSHAT and FNYEAQ. V lost 5 bases and J lost 7 bases, and the count of bases not matched to a germline gene is 11. The CDR3 starts with the cysteine, ends with the phenylalanine, and has 16 residues. Of all the DNA, just the CDR3 is kept, 48 bases in frame from base 1.

The receptor was derived from a man aged 25 to 45 in good health. The sample comprised naive CD8+ T cells sorted from blood. Interpreted using the paper, the cell subset or site label stands for: CD45RA+CCR7+. This sequence uses TRBV7-7 and TRBJ2-1, and TRBD2 matches 10 of the central bases. CDR3 region: CASSQLTGTSVNEQFF. The DNA sequence follows: TGTGCCAGCAGCCAACTTACCGGGACTAGCGTTAATGAGCAGTTCTTC.